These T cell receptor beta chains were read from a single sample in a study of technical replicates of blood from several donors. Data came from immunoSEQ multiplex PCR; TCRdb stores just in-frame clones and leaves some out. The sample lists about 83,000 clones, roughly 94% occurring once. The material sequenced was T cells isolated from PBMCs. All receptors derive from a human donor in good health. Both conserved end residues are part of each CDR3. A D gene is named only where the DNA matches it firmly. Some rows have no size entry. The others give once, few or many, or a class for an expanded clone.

CDR3aa: CASSRGGNTGELFF; CDR3nt: TGCGCCAGCAGCAGGGGGGGGAACACCGGGGAGCTGTTTTTT; len: 14; v_gene: TRBV4-1; j_gene: TRBJ2-2; d_gene: .; abundance: .
CDR3aa: CASSLRGLGANVLTF; CDR3nt: TGTGCCAGCAGCCTCAGAGGCTTGGGGGCCAACGTCCTGACTTTC; len: 15; v_gene: TRBV7-6; j_gene: TRBJ2-6; d_gene: .; abundance: .
CDR3aa: CASSQDPDRGGKNNEQFF; CDR3nt: TGTGCCAGCAGCCAAGATCCTGATCGGGGGGGCAAAAACAATGAGCAGTTCTTC; len: 18; v_gene: TRBV14; j_gene: TRBJ2-1; d_gene: TRBD2; abundance: .
CDR3aa: CASRYQDRAEAFF; CDR3nt: TGTGCCAGCAGATATCAAGACAGGGCTGAAGCTTTCTTT; len: 13; v_gene: TRBV25-1; j_gene: TRBJ1-1; d_gene: TRBD1; abundance: once
CDR3aa: CASSQRGLAGAGSYADTQYF; CDR3nt: TGCGCCAGCAGCCAACGAGGGCTAGCGGGAGCGGGGAGTTACGCAGATACGCAGTATTTT; len: 20; v_gene: TRBV4-1; j_gene: TRBJ2-3; d_gene: TRBD2; abundance: few
CDR3aa: CASSFGGGVFSETQYF; CDR3nt: TGTGCCAGCAGCTTTGGAGGGGGGGTATTTTCTGAGACCCAGTACTTC; len: 16; v_gene: TRBV5-6; j_gene: TRBJ2-5; d_gene: .; abundance: .
CDR3aa: CASSYLTGNGYTF; CDR3nt: TGTGCCAGCAGTTACTTGACAGGGAATGGCTACACCTTC; len: 13; v_gene: TRBV6-5; j_gene: TRBJ1-2; d_gene: TRBD1; abundance: .
CDR3aa: CASSYEVNQPQHF; CDR3nt: TGTGCCAGCAGTTACGAGGTCAATCAGCCCCAGCATTTT; len: 13; v_gene: TRBV6-5; j_gene: TRBJ1-5; d_gene: .; abundance: .
CDR3aa: CASRRGAAQETQYF; CDR3nt: TGCGCCAGCAGACGCGGGGCAGCCCAAGAGACCCAGTACTTC; len: 14; v_gene: TRBV5-1; j_gene: TRBJ2-5; d_gene: .; abundance: .
CDR3aa: CASSVSGGATGELFF; CDR3nt: TGTGCCAGCAGCGTTTCAGGGGGTGCCACCGGGGAGCTGTTTTTT; len: 15; v_gene: TRBV9; j_gene: TRBJ2-2; d_gene: TRBD1; abundance: .
CDR3aa: CASSLRVDQPQHF; CDR3nt: TGTGCCAGCAGCTTACGGGTAGATCAGCCCCAGCATTTT; len: 13; v_gene: TRBV7-9; j_gene: TRBJ1-5; d_gene: .; abundance: .
CDR3aa: CASSKGQEQETQYF; CDR3nt: TGTGCCAGCAGCAAGGGACAGGAACAAGAGACCCAGTACTTC; len: 14; v_gene: TRBV28; j_gene: TRBJ2-5; d_gene: TRBD1; abundance: .
CDR3aa: CASSDRRDEQFF; CDR3nt: TGCGCCAGCAGTGACCGCAGGGATGAGCAGTTCTTC; len: 12; v_gene: TRBV10-1; j_gene: TRBJ2-1; d_gene: .; abundance: .
CDR3aa: CASRPGGFQETQYF; CDR3nt: TGCGCCAGCAGGCCCGGGGGGTTCCAAGAGACCCAGTACTTC; len: 14; v_gene: TRBV4-1; j_gene: TRBJ2-5; d_gene: TRBD2; abundance: once
CDR3aa: CASSQDRGLAEETQYF; CDR3nt: TGTGCCAGCAGCCAAGATAGAGGACTAGCGGAAGAGACCCAGTACTTC; len: 16; v_gene: TRBV4-2; j_gene: TRBJ2-5; d_gene: TRBD2; abundance: .
CDR3aa: CASSQDRARSSYNEQFF; CDR3nt: TGCGCCAGCAGCCAAGATCGCGCTAGGAGCTCCTACAATGAGCAGTTCTTC; len: 17; v_gene: TRBV4-1; j_gene: TRBJ2-1; d_gene: .; abundance: .
CDR3aa: CASSQGQGRFQGSGANVLTF; CDR3nt: TGCGCCAGCAGCCAAGGACAGGGAAGGTTTCAGGGTTCTGGGGCCAACGTCCTGACTTTC; len: 20; v_gene: TRBV4-1; j_gene: TRBJ2-6; d_gene: TRBD1; abundance: .
CDR3aa: CASSLTGINFYGYTF; CDR3nt: TGTGCCAGCAGTTTAACAGGGATTAATTTCTATGGCTACACCTTC; len: 15; v_gene: TRBV28; j_gene: TRBJ1-2; d_gene: .; abundance: .
CDR3aa: CASSQNRGSYEQYF; CDR3nt: TGCGCCAGCAGCCAGAACAGGGGGTCCTACGAGCAGTACTTC; len: 14; v_gene: TRBV4-1; j_gene: TRBJ2-7; d_gene: TRBD1; abundance: .
CDR3aa: CSAYGTANTGELFF; CDR3nt: TGCAGCGCCTACGGGACAGCCAACACCGGGGAGCTGTTTTTT; len: 14; v_gene: TRBV29-1; j_gene: TRBJ2-2; d_gene: TRBD1; abundance: .
CDR3aa: CASSKGLAGNTGELFF; CDR3nt: TGCGCCAGCAGCAAAGGTCTAGCGGGAAACACCGGGGAGCTGTTTTTT; len: 16; v_gene: TRBV4-1; j_gene: TRBJ2-2; d_gene: TRBD2; abundance: .
CDR3aa: CASSLAQGMNTEAFF; CDR3nt: TGTGCCAGCAGCTTAGCGCAGGGTATGAACACTGAAGCTTTCTTT; len: 15; v_gene: TRBV7-6; j_gene: TRBJ1-1; d_gene: .; abundance: .
CDR3aa: CASSYSTSGNEQFF; CDR3nt: TGTGCCAGCAGTTACTCGACCTCGGGCAATGAGCAGTTCTTC; len: 14; v_gene: TRBV6-5; j_gene: TRBJ2-1; d_gene: .; abundance: .
CDR3aa: CASSLIWGQPTGELFF; CDR3nt: TGTGCCAGCAGCCTAATATGGGGACAACCCACCGGGGAGCTGTTTTTT; len: 16; v_gene: TRBV14; j_gene: TRBJ2-2; d_gene: .; abundance: .
CDR3aa: CASSENKNTEAFF; CDR3nt: TGTGCCAGCAGTGAAAATAAGAACACTGAAGCTTTCTTT; len: 13; v_gene: TRBV6-1; j_gene: TRBJ1-1; d_gene: .; abundance: few
CDR3aa: CSVEELAGGEQYF; CDR3nt: TGCAGCGTTGAAGAACTAGCGGGGGGCGAGCAGTACTTC; len: 13; v_gene: TRBV29-1; j_gene: TRBJ2-7; d_gene: TRBD2; abundance: .
CDR3aa: CASSVVGERPETQYF; CDR3nt: TGTGCCAGCAGCGTAGTAGGGGAACGGCCAGAGACCCAGTACTTC; len: 15; v_gene: TRBV9; j_gene: TRBJ2-5; d_gene: .; abundance: .
CDR3aa: CASSFGTSGSYEQYF; CDR3nt: TGTGCCAGCAGTTTTGGAACTAGCGGTTCCTACGAGCAGTACTTC; len: 15; v_gene: TRBV28; j_gene: TRBJ2-7; d_gene: TRBD2; abundance: .
CDR3aa: CASSQLQGAGSYEQYF; CDR3nt: TGCGCCAGCAGCCAATTACAGGGGGCAGGCTCCTACGAGCAGTACTTC; len: 16; v_gene: TRBV4-1; j_gene: TRBJ2-7; d_gene: TRBD1; abundance: .
CDR3aa: CASSPHGGGRSYNEQFF; CDR3nt: TGTGCCAGCAGCCCCCACGGTGGCGGGAGGTCCTACAATGAGCAGTTCTTC; len: 17; v_gene: TRBV9; j_gene: TRBJ2-1; d_gene: TRBD2; abundance: .
CDR3aa: CASSFSSYEQYF; CDR3nt: TGTGCCAGCAGCTTCTCTTCCTACGAGCAGTACTTC; len: 12; v_gene: TRBV13; j_gene: TRBJ2-7; d_gene: .; abundance: .
CDR3aa: CATQDRDNQPQHF; CDR3nt: TGTGCCACACAGGACAGGGACAATCAGCCCCAGCATTTT; len: 13; v_gene: TRBV2; j_gene: TRBJ1-5; d_gene: TRBD1; abundance: .
CDR3aa: CASSLEQDRLYF; CDR3nt: TGCGCCAGCAGCTTGGAACAGGATCGTCTGTACTTC; len: 12; v_gene: TRBV5-1; j_gene: TRBJ2-7; d_gene: .; abundance: .
CDR3aa: CASGAQGFYGYTF; CDR3nt: TGTGCCAGTGGGGCACAGGGTTTCTATGGCTACACCTTC; len: 13; v_gene: TRBV7-9; j_gene: TRBJ1-2; d_gene: .; abundance: .
CDR3aa: CASRGQGFYEQYF; CDR3nt: TGCGCCAGCAGGGGACAGGGTTTCTACGAGCAGTACTTC; len: 13; v_gene: TRBV5-1; j_gene: TRBJ2-7; d_gene: TRBD1; abundance: .
CDR3aa: CASSLESGAQVETQYF; CDR3nt: TGTGCCAGCAGCTTGGAATCAGGGGCGCAGGTAGAGACCCAGTACTTC; len: 16; v_gene: TRBV5-6; j_gene: TRBJ2-5; d_gene: .; abundance: .
CDR3aa: CAWREKGTGGNNSPLHF; CDR3nt: TGTGCCTGGAGGGAGAAAGGTACGGGGGGGAATAATTCACCCCTCCACTTT; len: 17; v_gene: TRBV30; j_gene: TRBJ1-6; d_gene: .; abundance: .
CDR3aa: CASSVAGRGYNEQFF; CDR3nt: TGTGCCAGCAGCGTAGCTGGCAGAGGCTACAATGAGCAGTTCTTC; len: 15; v_gene: TRBV9; j_gene: TRBJ2-1; d_gene: .; abundance: .
CDR3aa: CASSIQQGYEQYF; CDR3nt: TGTGCCAGTAGTATCCAACAGGGCTACGAGCAGTACTTC; len: 13; v_gene: TRBV19; j_gene: TRBJ2-7; d_gene: .; abundance: .
CDR3aa: CASSSFAGGGETQYF; CDR3nt: TGTGCCAGCAGTTCGTTCGCGGGAGGTGGGGAGACCCAGTACTTC; len: 15; v_gene: TRBV9; j_gene: TRBJ2-5; d_gene: TRBD2; abundance: .
CDR3aa: CASSLAGGPFTGELFF; CDR3nt: TGTGCCAGCAGTTTAGCGGGAGGGCCGTTCACCGGGGAGCTGTTTTTT; len: 16; v_gene: TRBV27; j_gene: TRBJ2-2; d_gene: TRBD2; abundance: .
CDR3aa: CASSLEWREGRGEQFF; CDR3nt: TGCGCCAGCAGCTTGGAGTGGCGGGAGGGCCGGGGTGAGCAGTTCTTC; len: 16; v_gene: TRBV5-1; j_gene: TRBJ2-1; d_gene: TRBD2; abundance: .
CDR3aa: CASSDSRASQPQHF; CDR3nt: TGTGCCAGCAGTGACTCCAGGGCCAGTCAGCCCCAGCATTTT; len: 14; v_gene: TRBV6-4; j_gene: TRBJ1-5; d_gene: .; abundance: .
CDR3aa: CAPRITTF; CDR3nt: TGTGCCCCCAGGATTACCACCTTC; len: 8; v_gene: TRBV2; j_gene: TRBJ1-2; d_gene: .; abundance: .
CDR3aa: CSVETQQGTEQFF; CDR3nt: TGCAGCGTAGAGACACAACAGGGTACTGAGCAGTTCTTC; len: 13; v_gene: TRBV29-1; j_gene: TRBJ2-1; d_gene: .; abundance: .
CDR3aa: CASSYSRDRANEQFF; CDR3nt: TGTGCCAGCAGCTACTCCCGGGACAGGGCTAATGAGCAGTTCTTC; len: 15; v_gene: TRBV5-4; j_gene: TRBJ2-1; d_gene: TRBD1; abundance: once
CDR3aa: CASSLRGALSPGLAGEQYF; CDR3nt: TGCGCCAGCAGCCTCCGGGGGGCACTGTCACCGGGACTAGCGGGTGAGCAGTACTTC; len: 19; v_gene: TRBV4-1; j_gene: TRBJ2-7; d_gene: TRBD2; abundance: .
CDR3aa: CASSAEVGQWHTDTQYF; CDR3nt: TGTGCCAGTAGTGCCGAAGTGGGACAGTGGCACACAGATACGCAGTATTTT; len: 17; v_gene: TRBV19; j_gene: TRBJ2-3; d_gene: TRBD1; abundance: .